The 8 T cell receptor beta chains reported below all come from one sample, sequenced in a study of early T cells in non-severe SARS-CoV-2 infection (dated by TCRdb to the early 2020s). The library was made by 5' RACE. Reads for this sample came from a NextSeq 500. The public reads were reprocessed in TCRdb via fastp at Q25 and MiXCR, keeping in-frame beta chains. Rows with a matching CDR3 protein are joined into one entry that keeps the most common DNA and genes. The sample table holds about 90,000 distinct CDR3 sequences, of which less than 15% were seen once. The ten most abundant clones make up 4.4% of the sample. Sequences were derived from whole blood, sampled at baseline. All receptors derive from an adult who was a healthcare worker with PCR-confirmed SARS-CoV-2 infection or an uninfected control (not recorded which).

The genes are TRBV11-2 and TRBJ2-2; weak D call: TRBD1 (5 bases). From germline, CDR1 is SGHAT and CDR2 FQNNGV. Trimming removed 6 bases at V and 3 bases at J, with 14 bases between. CDR3 length: 15 amino acids. The CDR3 is CASSHRGVDTGELFF. CDR3 sequence (DNA): TGTGCCAGCAGTCATAGGGGTGTTGACACCGGGGAGCTGTTTTTT.

The table lists this clonotype with many counts. The rearrangement links TRBV27 to TRBJ2-6, with D hard to call. The CDR3 loop spans 16 amino acids. The V end was cut by 3 bases, the J end by 0 bases, with 9 bases between. Germline V gene sequence: CDR1 MNHEY, CDR2 SMNVEV (reference sequence). The CDR3 DNA reads TGTGCCAGCAGTTTGTTGGCCATCTCTGGGGCCAACGTCCTGACTTTC. This encodes CASSLLAISGANVLTF.

This clonotype was found a few times. The chain joins TRBV28 to TRBJ2-3; the D gene is possibly TRBD2 (5 bases). The CDR3 covers 14 residues. The V and J ends lost 3 bases and 10 bases respectively, with 17 bases between them. Germline CDR1 MDHEN, CDR2 SYDVKM. Here the CDR3 DNA reads TGTGCCAGCAGTTTTACTAGGACGAAATCTCCGCAGTATTTT. Translated, it gives CASSFTRTKSPQYF.

The sample holds a few counts of this clonotype. The genes are TRBV11-2 and TRBJ2-5; 14 nucleotides match TRBD2. This CDR3 spans 16 amino acids. From germline, CDR1 is SGHAT and CDR2 FQNNGV. J lost 3 bases, V lost 5 bases, and 5 bases had no gene match. CDR3 bases: TGTGCCAGCAGCGCTGGGGGACTAGCGGGAGAAGAGACCCAGTACTTC. This translates into CASSAGGLAGEETQYF.

The V and J genes are TRBV7-6 and TRBJ2-2; possibly TRBD1 for D (6 bases). Germline V gene sequence: CDR1 SGHVS, CDR2 FNYEAQ. V gave up 4 bases and J gave up 0 bases, with 12 bases separating them. This CDR3 contains 16 residues. In nucleotides, the CDR3 is TGTGCCAGCAGCTATACAGGGACGCCGAACACCGGGGAGCTGTTTTTT. It is translated as CASSYTGTPNTGELFF.

The J gene is TRBJ2-5, the V gene TRBV9, with 7 bases lining up with TRBD2. The germline V gene has CDR1 SGDLS and CDR2 YYNGEE. After removal of 4 bases from V and 1 base from J, the junction contained 7 bases not matched to a gene. The CDR3 extends over 15 amino acids. The CDR3 is CASSPSAGPQETQYF. The DNA of the CDR3 is TGTGCCAGCAGCCCGTCAGCGGGACCCCAAGAGACCCAGTACTTC.

This clonotype has ten or more counts. CDR3 nucleotide sequence: TGCAGCGTTGAGAAGCCCGTGGCCGAGACCCAGTACTTC. As protein: CSVEKPVAETQYF. The rearrangement links TRBV29-1 to TRBJ2-5; no firm D call. The CDR3 is 13 residues long. V lost 3 bases, J lost 5 bases, and 13 bases lay in between. Germline V gene sequence: CDR1 SQVTM, CDR2 ANQGSEA.

This clonotype has more than one count but fewer than ten. The chain links TRBV11-2 to TRBJ2-1; 7 bases fit TRBD1. Germline loops: CDR1 SGHAT, CDR2 FQNNGV. The CDR3 runs to 15 residues. The trim removed 5 bases at V and 0 bases at J, leaving 4 bases unmatched. The CDR3 region has the DNA TGTGCCAGCAGCATGGGACAGAGCTCCTACAATGAGCAGTTCTTC. Translated, it gives CASSMGQSSYNEQFF.